A single sample is the source of the 26 T cell receptor beta chains below, sequenced in a study of CD8+CD57+ T cells in acquired aplastic anemia. All sequencing subjects had displayed CD8+CD57+ cell expansion on flow cytometry. Profiles of TCR beta VDJ and CDR3 were generated from a genomic DNA template. From the reads, TCRdb called clonotypes with MiXCR, one entry per CDR3 protein. The sample has approximately 120,000 distinct CDR3 sequences; about two fifths are singletons. The specimen was sorted CD4+, CD8+, or CD8+CD57+ T cells (not recorded which) from PBMCs. These receptors were taken from a human donor with aplastic anemia.

Ten or more counts support this clonotype. The chain couples TRBV5-1 to TRBJ2-5, with 10 bases aligning to TRBD2. Germline V gene lookup returns CDR1 SGHRS and CDR2 YFSETQ. The CDR3 has 15 amino acids. Trimming took 2 bases from V and 2 from J; bases not matched to a gene: 3. The CDR3 is CASSFASGGQETQYF. As DNA, the CDR3 is TGCGCCAGCAGCTTTGCTAGCGGGGGACAAGAGACCCAGTACTTC.

The table lists this clonotype with a few counts. One end of the junction does not line up with germline, which may come from a read error. The CDR3 reads CATSRDLGDGYTF. The CDR3 coding sequence is TGTGCCACCAGCCGAGACCTGGGGGATGGCTACACCTTC. The rearrangement uses TRBV15 and TRBJ1-2, with D tentatively TRBD1 (5 bases). CDR3 length equals 13 residues. CDR1 and CDR2 (germline): LNHNV, YYDKDF (reference sequence).

CDR3 region: CASGGNTDTQYF. CDR3 coding DNA: TGCGCCAGTGGGGGTAACACAGATACGCAGTATTTT. V and J are TRBV10-2 and TRBJ2-3; D possibly matches TRBD1 or TRBD2 (5 bases each). V was trimmed by 9 bases and J by 2 bases, leaving 9 bases between them. Germline V lookup: CDR1 WSHSY, CDR2 SAAADI. The length of the CDR3 is 12 residues.

The chain carries TRBV9 and TRBJ2-1; TRBD2 aligns across 8 bases. CDR3 length: 14 residues. The ends lost 3 bases at V and 4 bases at J; junction bases unmatched: 3. Germline V gene lookup returns CDR1 SGDLS and CDR2 YYNGEE. This CDR3 is CASSAGGEYNEQFF. DNA for the CDR3: TGTGCCAGCAGCGCGGGAGGGGAATACAATGAGCAGTTCTTC. Together with reference TRBV9 and TRBJ2-1, the CDR3 gives the full variable domain: DSGVTQTPKHLITATGQRVTLRCSPRSGDLSVYWYQQSLDQGLQFLIQYYNGEERAKGNILERFSAQQFPDLHSELNLSSLELGDSALYFCASSAGGEYNEQFFGPGTRLTVL.

At least ten counts were recorded for this clonotype. V usage is TRBV11-2 and J usage is TRBJ1-2; possibly TRBD1 for D (5 bases). The germline V gene has CDR1 SGHAT and CDR2 FQNNGV. The V end was cut by 5 bases, the J end by 10 bases, with 20 bases between. CDR3 length: 14 amino acids. The CDR3 loop reads CASSPSPGRLTYTF. In nucleotides, the CDR3 is TGTGCCAGCAGCCCCTCCCCGGGACGGCTCACCTACACCTTC.

In this sample, this clonotype turned up a few times. Mismatch with germline at one junction end may stem from a read error. J is TRBJ2-3 and V is TRBV20-1; 7 bases are shared with TRBD2. CDR3 length equals 13 residues. Germline V gene data show CDR1 as DFQATT and CDR2 as SNEGSKA (reference sequence). In nucleotides, the CDR3 is TGCAGTGCGGCTCCGGGGGGAACAGATACGCAGTACTTT. It encodes CSAAPGGTDTQYF.

This clonotype has only a few counts. A much larger clone lies one base from this, so it may be a read error. This chain joins TRBV6-1 and TRBJ2-2; D uncertain. Germline-derived CDR1 and CDR2 are MNHNS and SASEGT. The CDR3 runs 13 residues. The V end was cut by 6 bases, the J end by 1 base, with 6 bases between. The DNA for the CDR3 is TGTGCCAGCAGGGGGTGGAACACCGGGGAGCTGTTTTTT. It translates to CASRGWNTGELFF.

This clonotype showed up many times. Here the CDR3 DNA reads TGTGCCAGCAGCCCGATCCCTTCAAGACCAAGCACAGATACGCAGTATTTT. It is translated as CASSPIPSRPSTDTQYF. The chain joins TRBV7-8 to TRBJ2-3; D gene ambiguous. Germline V CDR1 and CDR2: SGHVS, FQNEAQ. With 5 bases removed from V and 0 bases from J, the gap between germline ends came to 18 bases. The CDR3 sequence is 17 residues long. Full variable domain (rest looked up from reference TRBV7-8 and TRBJ2-3): GAGVSQSPRYKVAKRGQDVALRCDPISGHVSLFWYQQALGQGPEFLTYFQNEAQLDKSGLPSDRFFAERPEGSVSTLKIQRTQQEDSAVYLCASSPIPSRPSTDTQYFGPGTRLTVL.

This clonotype was seen at least ten times. The gene calls are TRBV29-1 and TRBJ1-1; 8 bases are a match to TRBD1. V shed 4 bases, J shed 5 bases, and the junction held 6 bases outside the gene matches. The CDR3 spans 13 residues. The germline gives CDR1 SQVTM, CDR2 ANQGSEA. The CDR3 spells CSVVGRGQTEAFF. The CDR3 nucleotides are TGCAGCGTTGTGGGCAGGGGGCAAACTGAAGCTTTCTTT.

This clonotype was seen a handful of times. Being one base from a much bigger clone, this may be a read error. The gene calls are TRBV5-5 and TRBJ2-7; D possibly corresponds to TRBD2 (5 bases). V was pared by 3 bases and J by 2 bases, with 21 bases between. The germline CDR1 and CDR2 sequences are SGHKS and YYEKEE (reference sequence). The CDR3 consists of 17 residues. The CDR3 region is CASSCIGGVKLPYEQYF. The CDR3 coding sequence is TGTGCCAGCAGCTGTATAGGAGGCGTCAAGTTGCCCTACGAGCAGTACTTC.

This chain links TRBV5-1 with TRBJ1-5; 8 bases fit TRBD1. CDR1 SGHRS and CDR2 YFSETQ come from the germline V gene. After removal of 3 bases from V and 4 bases from J, the junction contained 6 bases not matched to a gene. CDR3 size: 15 residues. CDR3 in DNA: TGCGCCAGCAGCTCGGATACAGGGGGAAATCAGCCCCAGCATTTT. Protein: CASSSDTGGNQPQHF.

V usage is TRBV27 and J usage is TRBJ1-2; tentative D call: TRBD1 (6 bases). V lost 6 bases to trimming and J lost 5 bases, with 16 bases between them. Per germline, CDR1 MNHEY and CDR2 SMNVEV (reference sequence). The CDR3 has 14 amino acids. This CDR3 reads CASSERGTVYGYTF. The CDR3 coding sequence is TGTGCCAGCAGCGAAAGGGGGACCGTGTATGGCTACACCTTC.

The chain links TRBV7-2 to TRBJ1-2, with 8 bases aligning to TRBD1. V was clipped by 2 bases and J by 4 bases; unmatched bases: 0. This CDR3 comprises 13 residues. Germline CDR1 and CDR2: SGHTA and FQGNSA. The CDR3 here is CASSLTGGYGYTF. Written as DNA, the CDR3 is TGTGCCAGCAGCTTAACAGGGGGCTATGGCTACACCTTC.

The chain combines TRBV19 with TRBJ1-2; perhaps TRBD1 as D (5 bases). This CDR3 region has 15 residues. Trimming left V 6 bases short and J 5 bases short, with 19 bases between. Germline V CDR1 and CDR2: LNHDA, SQIVND (reference sequence). Here the CDR3 DNA reads TGTGCCAGTAGCGCGGTACAGGCATCGGGTTATGGCTACACCTTC. It is translated as CASSAVQASGYGYTF.

The chain couples TRBV11-2 to TRBJ2-7; 8 bases match TRBD2. Germline V CDR1 and CDR2: SGHAT, FQNNGV. Trimming took 6 bases from V and 1 from J; bases not matched to a gene: 8. The CDR3 has 15 amino acids. The CDR3 DNA reads TGTGCCAGCAGGCCCAGCGGGGGCCCTTCCTACGAGCAGTACGTC. Amino acids: CASRPSGGPSYEQYV.

This clonotype has at least ten counts. The V call is TRBV2, the J call TRBJ1-6; TRBD1 aligns across 7 bases. There are 14 residues in the CDR3. Germline-derived CDR1 and CDR2 are SNHLY and FYNNEI. The junction had 3 bases not matched to a gene; V was cut back by 4 bases and J by 6 bases. The CDR3 DNA reads as TGTGCCAGCAGTGTAGGGACAGTTAATTCACCCCTCCACTTT. It encodes CASSVGTVNSPLHF.

The J gene is TRBJ2-1, the V gene TRBV10-1, with TRBD2 matching 10 bases. This CDR3 spans 16 amino acids. Germline V gene lookup returns CDR1 WNHNN and CDR2 SYGVQD (reference sequence). V dropped 0 bases and J dropped 7; count of bases not matched to a gene: 6. The CDR3 DNA follows: TGCGCCAGCAGTGAGTCCTTAGCGGGGGGTGAGAATGAGCAGTTCTTC. This encodes CASSESLAGGENEQFF.

This clonotype showed up just once. The chain recombines TRBV5-8 with TRBJ1-2; the match to TRBD1 covers 8 bases. V trimming: 2 bases; J trimming: 5 bases; junction bases outside the gene matches: 5. The CDR3 consists of 14 residues. Per the germline V gene, CDR1 is SGHTS and CDR2 is YDEGEE. The CDR3 sequence: CASSFGTGPYGYTF. The CDR3, as DNA: TGTGCCAGCAGCTTTGGGACAGGACCATATGGCTACACCTTC.

The gene calls are TRBV4-2 and TRBJ2-2; the match to TRBD1 covers 7 bases. V was clipped by 4 bases and J by 1 base; unmatched bases: 15. This CDR3 spans 19 amino acids. Per the germline V gene, CDR1 is LGHNA and CDR2 is YNFKEQ. The CDR3 protein is CASSPIQGRTGENTGELFF. In DNA form, the CDR3 reads TGTGCCAGCAGCCCTATTCAAGGGCGCACAGGGGAGAACACCGGGGAGCTGTTTTTT.

The chain combines TRBV18 with TRBJ1-5; maybe TRBD1 (6 bases). Germline CDR1 and CDR2: KGHSH and LQKENI. V dropped 4 bases and J dropped 14 bases, with 18 bases sitting between them. The CDR3 consists of 13 residues. In DNA, the CDR3 is TGTGCCAGCTCACTTAACAGGGATAGCCCCGAGCATTTT. This gives the protein CASSLNRDSPEHF.

The gene calls are TRBV6-5 and TRBJ1-5; TRBD1 matches 8 bases. The V gene end was trimmed by 4 bases and the J gene end by 3 bases; junction bases not matched to a gene: 5. The CDR3 consists of 15 residues. Germline V gene sequence: CDR1 MNHEY, CDR2 SVGAGI. CDR3 nucleotide sequence: TGTGCCAGCAGTTCCGGGACAGGAATCAATCAGCCCCAGCATTTT. This encodes CASSSGTGINQPQHF.

The V gene is TRBV28, the J gene TRBJ1-1; 7 nucleotides line up with TRBD1. The CDR3 length is 15 residues. CDR1 is MDHEN, CDR2 SYDVKM, per germline. V shed 1 base, J shed 3 bases, and the junction held 5 bases outside the gene matches. The DNA of the CDR3 is TGTGCCAGCAGTTTATACACAGGGGCGGACACTGAAGCTTTCTTT. Amino acids: CASSLYTGADTEAFF.

V and J are TRBV10-3 and TRBJ1-2; unclear D gene. The CDR3 is made up of 11 amino acids. The germline V and J ends were trimmed by 8 bases and 8 bases, with 12 bases remaining between them. From germline, CDR1 is ENHRY and CDR2 SYGVKD. CDR3 nucleotide sequence: TGTGCCATCGCCCTGGGGTCCGGCTACACCTTC. This codes for CAIALGSGYTF.

The CDR3 loop is CSARQGRGGFNSPLHF. The CDR3 DNA follows: TGCAGTGCCCGACAGGGGCGAGGTGGTTTTAATTCACCCCTCCACTTT. The chain combines TRBV20-1 with TRBJ1-6; 8 bases match TRBD1. The CDR3 loop spans 16 amino acids. From germline, CDR1 is DFQATT and CDR2 SNEGSKA (reference sequence). V gave up 6 bases and J gave up 6 bases; unmatched junction bases: 13.

A remark on this clonotype: Without the conserved terminal phenylalanine or tryptophan, this CDR3 likely stems from a read error. This CDR3 reads CASSGIGVAVTEAFS. The CDR3 DNA sequence: TGCGCCAGCAGTGGGATAGGGGTGGCTGTGACTGAAGCTTTCTCT. The J gene is TRBJ1-1, the V gene TRBV10-2; TRBD1 is a possible D gene (5 bases). Between the trimmed V and J ends, which lost 4 bases and 5 bases, there was a span of 17 bases. Germline CDR1 WSHSY, CDR2 SAAADI. CDR3 size: 15 residues.

The sample holds many counts of this clonotype. The genes are TRBV6-4 and TRBJ2-7; D remains ambiguous. The CDR3 extends over 13 amino acids. CDR1 MRHNA and CDR2 SNTAGT come from the germline V gene. Trimming took 8 bases from V and 9 from J, leaving 20 bases between them. The CDR3, as DNA: TGTGCCAGCTACCTTCCCAACCTACGAGGGCAGTACTTC. Protein product: CASYLPNLRGQYF.